Each of the 17 T cell receptor beta chains below was sequenced from the same sample in a study of cytomegalovirus exposure and HLA in healthy donors. Data came from immunoSEQ multiplex PCR; TCRdb stores just in-frame clones and leaves some out. The profile shows roughly 50,000 clones, 90% to 95% of them singletons. The material sequenced was PBMCs. The receptors stem from a woman aged 18-30 years in good health and CMV-seropositive.

The genes are TRBV5-4 and TRBJ2-3; 7 bases line up with TRBD2. Trimming at V came to 2 bases and at J to 0 bases, leaving 3 bases not matched to a gene. The CDR3 consists of 15 residues. Germline loops: CDR1 SGHNT, CDR2 YYREEE (reference sequence). The CDR3 sequence: CASSLRAGSTDTQYF. CDR3 nucleotide sequence: TGTGCCAGCAGCTTAAGAGCGGGGAGCACAGATACGCAGTATTTT.

The rearrangement links TRBV28 to TRBJ1-5; 7 bases map to TRBD1. The V segment lost 2 bases and the J segment 1 base; nucleotides outside the gene matches: 5. The CDR3 length is 16 residues. Germline-derived CDR1 and CDR2 are MDHEN and SYDVKM. The CDR3 DNA sequence: TGTGCCAGCAGTTTAGGCCGACAGGGAAGCAATCAGCCCCAGCATTTT. Its translation: CASSLGRQGSNQPQHF.

The CDR3, as DNA: TGTGCCAGCAGCTTAGCGGGCCCACTTTCCTACGAGCAGTACTTC. It encodes CASSLAGPLSYEQYF. This chain links TRBV7-2 with TRBJ2-7; D unresolved. The ends were cut back, 0 bases at V and 1 base at J, with 10 bases in the middle. Germline-derived CDR1 and CDR2 are SGHTA and FQGNSA. The CDR3 length is 15 residues. Complete variable domain (other parts from reference TRBV7-2 and TRBJ2-7): GAGVSQSPSNKVTEKGKDVELRCDPISGHTALYWYRQSLGQGLEFLIYFQGNSAPDKSGLPSDRFSAERTGGSVSTLTIQRTQQEDSAVYLCASSLAGPLSYEQYFGPGTRLTVT.

The genes are TRBV21-1 and TRBJ2-7; the table's D call, TRBD1, was not checked against the DNA. TRBV21-1 is listed as a pseudogene. This CDR3 contains 13 residues. CDR3 residues: CASRLQGTYEQYF. For the CDR3, the DNA is TGTGCCAGCAGGTTACAGGGGACCTACGAGCAGTACTTC.

The chain carries TRBV30 and TRBJ1-1; no firm D call. The CDR3 length is 13 residues. V lost 1 base and J lost 2, with 8 bases in between. The V gene's germline CDR1 is GTSNPN and CDR2 SVGIG (reference sequence). CDR3 loop: CAWSGARNTEAFF. Written as DNA, the CDR3 is TGTGCCTGGAGTGGGGCCAGAAACACTGAAGCTTTCTTT.

This clone was seen just once. This chain uses TRBV7-8 with TRBJ1-1, with TRBD1 identical over 7 bases. Germline CDR1 SGHVS, CDR2 FQNEAQ. Trimming took 5 bases from V and 0 from J; bases not matched to a gene: 9. The CDR3 contains 16 residues. The CDR3 DNA is TGTGCCAGCAGCGAGGACAGGCCGATTCTGAACACTGAAGCTTTCTTT. It encodes CASSEDRPILNTEAFF.

The V and J genes are TRBV19 and TRBJ1-1; maybe TRBD1 (5 bases). CDR1 LNHDA and CDR2 SQIVND come from the germline V gene (reference sequence). This CDR3 is built from 11 residues. V shed 10 bases and J shed 8 bases, with 14 bases lying between them. This CDR3 reads CATRGGLEAFF. DNA of the CDR3: TGTGCCACGCGGGGGGGGTTGGAAGCTTTCTTT.

The gene calls are TRBV19 and TRBJ1-5; 7 nucleotides align to TRBD1. Looked up from germline, CDR1 is LNHDA and CDR2 is SQIVND (reference sequence). V shed 3 bases, J shed 1 base, and the junction held 9 bases outside the gene matches. CDR3 size: 17 residues. CDR3 sequence reads: CASSMVAGGSSNQPQHF. For the CDR3, the DNA is TGTGCCAGTAGTATGGTGGCAGGGGGGTCGAGCAATCAGCCCCAGCATTTT.

The rearrangement joins TRBV7-3 to TRBJ1-2; possible D gene TRBD1, 5 bases. The V gene lost 5 bases and the J gene lost 2 bases, with 15 bases spanning the gap. Per the germline V gene, CDR1 is SGHTA and CDR2 is FQGTGA. This CDR3 has 15 residues. The CDR3 loop is CASSPLSGGNYGYTF. The CDR3 coding sequence is TGTGCCAGCAGCCCCCTCTCCGGGGGAAACTATGGCTACACCTTC.

The genes are TRBV27 and TRBJ2-7; 9 bases match TRBD1. The CDR3 contains 14 residues. V lost 4 bases and J lost 2; bases outside the gene matches: 3. Germline-derived CDR1 and CDR2 are MNHEY and SMNVEV (reference sequence). CDR3 sequence: CASSSDRGTYEQYF. DNA for the CDR3: TGTGCCAGCAGTTCTGACAGGGGGACCTACGAGCAGTACTTC.

The chain employs TRBV10-1 and TRBJ1-2; D uncertain. Deletions cut 4 bases from V and 0 bases from J, with 9 bases between. The CDR3 totals 14 residues. Germline V gene lookup returns CDR1 WNHNN and CDR2 SYGVQD (reference sequence). CDR3 nucleotides: TGCGCCAGCAGTGCGGGTTCGGCTAACTATGGCTACACCTTC. Residues: CASSAGSANYGYTF.

The chain couples TRBV9 to TRBJ2-1; TRBD2 might be the D (6 bases). The length of the CDR3 is 15 residues. The V gene lost 0 bases and the J gene lost 1 base, with 8 bases spanning the gap. Germline-derived CDR1 and CDR2 are SGDLS and YYNGEE. For the CDR3, the DNA is TGTGCCAGCAGCGTAGTGGGGACTTCCTACAATGAGCAGTTCTTC. Its translation: CASSVVGTSYNEQFF.

This chain connects TRBV2 to TRBJ2-6, with D maybe TRBD1 (6 bases). V was cut by 5 bases and J by 4 bases, with 15 bases left in between. The germline V gene encodes CDR1 SNHLY and CDR2 FYNNEI. The CDR3 sequence is 16 residues long. CDR3 DNA sequence: TGTGCCAGCAGTCCCCTCACAGGGTCCGGGGCCAACGTCCTGACTTTC. This codes for CASSPLTGSGANVLTF. Full variable domain (rest looked up from reference TRBV2 and TRBJ2-6): EPEVTQTPSHQVTQMGQEVILRCVPISNHLYFYWYRQILGQKVEFLVSFYNNEISEKSEIFDDQFSVERPDGSNFTLKIRSTKLEDSAMYFCASSPLTGSGANVLTFGAGSRLTVL.

This sequence joins TRBV5-1 and TRBJ2-3; possible D gene TRBD2, 5 bases. The CDR3 runs to 15 residues. Germline values: CDR1 SGHRS, CDR2 YFSETQ. The germline V and J ends were trimmed by 0 bases and 2 bases, with 10 bases remaining between them. CDR3 bases: TGCGCCAGCAGCTTGGATCGGGGTTTCACAGATACGCAGTATTTT. This gives the protein CASSLDRGFTDTQYF.

The genes are TRBV29-1 and TRBJ2-6, with D perhaps matching TRBD1 (6 bases). Germline-derived CDR1 and CDR2 are SQVTM and ANQGSEA. The V end lost 3 bases, the J end lost 0 bases, and 12 bases lay between the germline ends. The CDR3 is made up of 16 amino acids. CDR3 amino acids: CSVEAGVSSGANVLTF. CDR3 coding DNA: TGCAGCGTTGAGGCAGGGGTAAGCTCTGGGGCCAACGTCCTGACTTTC.

The chain recombines TRBV19 with TRBJ2-6; no firm D call. Trimming cost V 7 bases and J 0 bases, with 10 bases left between them. The CDR3 has 15 residues. Germline V lookup: CDR1 LNHDA, CDR2 SQIVND (reference sequence). CDR3 coding DNA: TGTGCCAGTACCCCTTTATCCTCTGGGGCCAACGTCCTGACTTTC. Translation: CASTPLSSGANVLTF.

V gene TRBV15 combines with J gene TRBJ1-2, with TRBD1 identical over 8 bases. Per germline, CDR1 LNHNV and CDR2 YYDKDF (reference sequence). CDR3 size: 13 residues. V lost 5 bases, J lost 8 bases, and 7 bases stayed unmatched. The CDR3: CATSPRTGIGYTF. CDR3 DNA: TGTGCCACCAGCCCCAGGACAGGGATAGGCTACACCTTC. The entire variable domain, with the rest obtained from reference TRBV15 and TRBJ1-2, is as follows: DAMVIQNPRYQVTQFGKPVTLSCSQTLNHNVMYWYQQKSSQAPKLLFHYYDKDFNNEADTPDNFQSRRPNTSFCFLDIRSPGLGDTAMYLCATSPRTGIGYTFGSGTRLTVV.